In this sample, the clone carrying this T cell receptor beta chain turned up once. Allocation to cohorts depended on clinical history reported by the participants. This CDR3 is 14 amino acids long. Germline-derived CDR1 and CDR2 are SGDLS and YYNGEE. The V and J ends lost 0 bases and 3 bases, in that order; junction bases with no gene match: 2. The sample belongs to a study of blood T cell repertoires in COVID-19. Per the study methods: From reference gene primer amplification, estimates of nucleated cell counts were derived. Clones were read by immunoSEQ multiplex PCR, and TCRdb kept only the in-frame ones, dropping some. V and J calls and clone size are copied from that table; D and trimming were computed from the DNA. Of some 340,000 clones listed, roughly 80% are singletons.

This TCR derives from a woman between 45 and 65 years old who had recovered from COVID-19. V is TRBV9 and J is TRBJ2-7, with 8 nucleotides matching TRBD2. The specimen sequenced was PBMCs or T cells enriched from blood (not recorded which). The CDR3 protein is CASSVDAGGYEQYF. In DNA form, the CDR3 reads TGTGCCAGCAGCGTAGATGCGGGGGGCTACGAGCAGTACTTC. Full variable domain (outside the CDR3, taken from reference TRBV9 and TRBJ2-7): DSGVTQTPKHLITATGQRVTLRCSPRSGDLSVYWYQQSLDQGLQFLIQYYNGEERAKGNILERFSAQQFPDLHSELNLSSLELGDSALYFCASSVDAGGYEQYFGPGTRLTVT.